What follows are 18 T cell receptor beta chains derived from one specimen sequenced in a study of cytomegalovirus exposure and HLA in healthy donors (dated by TCRdb to about 2017). Library preparation employed the immunoSEQ multiplex PCR assay. For the multiplex PCR, a mixture combining 60 forward primers for TCR Vbeta segments and 13 reverse primers for TCR Jbeta segments was used. What TCRdb holds here is the immuneACCESS table cut down to in-frame rearrangements. Part of the clones is not present; checked against another copy, under half of the missing clones reflect an unresolved V gene, and the others are unexplained. Across this sample there are about 130,000 clones, with about 76% seen only once. The ten largest make up 0.6% to 0.7% of the sample. Sample: PBMCs. The receptors were sampled from a man between 18 and 35 years old in good health and CMV-seronegative.

The chain has TRBV6-5 and TRBJ2-7, with a weak D call TRBD1 (5 bases). V was shortened by 2 bases and J by 1 base, with 6 bases between the two germline ends. This CDR3 contains 13 residues. Germline CDR1 MNHEY, CDR2 SVGAGI. CDR3 DNA: TGTGCCAGCAGTTACCCAGGGTCCTACGAGCAGTACTTC. The encoded protein is CASSYPGSYEQYF.

The chain links TRBV19 to TRBJ2-2, with TRBD2 matching over 12 bases. V was pared by 2 bases and J by 4 bases, with 5 bases of the junction left unmatched. The CDR3 contains 17 residues. The germline gives CDR1 LNHDA, CDR2 SQIVND (reference sequence). The CDR3 region is CASSITGTSGLTGELFF. The CDR3, as DNA: TGTGCCAGTAGTATAACCGGGACTAGCGGGCTCACCGGGGAGCTGTTTTTT. The full variable domain, completed using reference TRBV19 and TRBJ2-2, is DGGITQSPKYLFRKEGQNVTLSCEQNLNHDAMYWYRQDPGQGLRLIYYSQIVNDFQKGDIAEGYSVSREKKESFPLTVTSAQKNPTAFYLCASSITGTSGLTGELFFGEGSRLTVL.

This clone was counted a single time. This chain joins TRBV19 and TRBJ2-2; D uncertain. Germline CDR1 reads LNHDA; CDR2 reads SQIVND (reference sequence). V shed 0 bases and J shed 6 bases, with 14 bases lying between them. The CDR3 length is 16 residues. DNA of the CDR3: TGTGCCAGTAGTATAGATCTCTCCACTACGGCCGGGGAGCTGTTTTTT. It encodes CASSIDLSTTAGELFF.

This chain connects TRBV19 to TRBJ2-3; D perhaps matches TRBD2 (6 bases). Germline V gene lookup returns CDR1 LNHDA and CDR2 SQIVND (reference sequence). This CDR3 spans 15 amino acids. Trimming removed 3 bases from V and 1 base from J, with 11 bases in between. The DNA for the CDR3 is TGTGCCAGTAGTATTGGGGGGTTCCGCACAGATACGCAGTATTTT. It codes for CASSIGGFRTDTQYF.

CDR3 sequence reads: CASTQVLNTEAFF. The CDR3 DNA reads as TGTGCCAGCACCCAGGTACTGAACACTGAAGCTTTCTTT. This sequence joins TRBV6-6 and TRBJ1-1; the D is unclear. Germline V gene data show CDR1 as MNHNY and CDR2 as SVGAGI (reference sequence). Trimming took 7 bases from V and 0 from J, leaving 9 bases between them. The CDR3 sequence is 13 residues long.

The chain links TRBV9 to TRBJ1-2, with TRBD1 matching over 7 bases. This CDR3 spans 12 amino acids. Unmatched junction bases numbered 8, after V lost 7 bases and J lost 8 bases. Germline V gene lookup returns CDR1 SGDLS and CDR2 YYNGEE. CDR3 DNA: TGTGCCAGCGGGCAGGGGGTAAAGGGCTACACCTTC. Its protein is CASGQGVKGYTF.

This sequence joins TRBV13 and TRBJ2-7, with unresolved D. The CDR3 spans 13 residues. V lost 3 bases, J lost 2 bases, and 8 bases lay in between. Germline V gene sequence: CDR1 PRHDT, CDR2 FYEKMQ (reference sequence). The CDR3 spells CASSFTTAYEQYF. For the CDR3, the DNA is TGTGCCAGCAGCTTTACCACGGCCTACGAGCAGTACTTC.

J is TRBJ2-3 and V is TRBV5-4; the D is unclear. The CDR3 is 13 amino acids. Trimming took off 4 bases at V and 2 bases at J, with 8 bases between the two ends. Germline CDR1 is SGHNT and CDR2 is YYREEE (reference sequence). CDR3 bases: TGTGCCAGCAGCCCCGGGTCCACAGATACGCAGTATTTT. Its translation is CASSPGSTDTQYF.

The chain recombines TRBV5-1 with TRBJ1-4; 7 bases line up with TRBD1. Germline V gives CDR1 SGHRS, CDR2 YFSETQ. The V segment lost 6 bases and the J segment 0 bases; nucleotides outside the gene matches: 14. The CDR3 extends over 18 amino acids. The CDR3 here is CASTPGDSTGTTNEKLFF. The CDR3 DNA is TGCGCCAGCACTCCGGGGGACAGTACGGGAACAACTAATGAAAAACTGTTTTTT.

The V and J genes are TRBV6-4 and TRBJ2-3, with a weak D call TRBD2 (5 bases). CDR1 and CDR2 from the germline V gene are MRHNA and SNTAGT. V dropped 10 bases and J dropped 3 bases, with 20 bases sitting between them. This CDR3 contains 15 residues. CDR3 DNA sequence: TGTGCCACCTCACGTAAGGTGGGCGGGACAGATACGCAGTATTTT. Protein: CATSRKVGGTDTQYF.

CDR3 in amino acids: CAGKLRGGTEAFF. The CDR3 DNA reads as TGTGCCGGCAAACTTAGGGGAGGGACTGAAGCTTTCTTT. The chain combines TRBV28 with TRBJ1-1, with D perhaps matching TRBD1 (5 bases). CDR1 and CDR2 (germline): MDHEN, SYDVKM. This CDR3 region has 13 residues. V shed 11 bases and J shed 5 bases, with 18 bases lying between them. Together with reference TRBV28 and TRBJ1-1, the CDR3 gives the full variable domain: DVKVTQSSRYLVKRTGEKVFLECVQDMDHENMFWYRQDPGLGLRLIYFSYDVKMKEKGDIPEGYSVSREKKERFSLILESASTNQTSMYLCAGKLRGGTEAFFGQGTRLTVV.

The chain recombines TRBV27 with TRBJ1-1; TRBD1 might be the D (6 bases). The CDR3 has 17 amino acids. Trimming left V 2 bases short and J 0 bases short, with 16 bases between. Germline V CDR1 and CDR2: MNHEY, SMNVEV (reference sequence). CDR3 sequence (DNA): TGTGCCAGCAGTTTAAGGACAGTCGGACCTTTGAACACTGAAGCTTTCTTT. Its translation: CASSLRTVGPLNTEAFF.

This chain connects TRBV6-5 to TRBJ1-4; D is unclear. V was clipped by 4 bases and J by 5 bases, with 11 bases between them. Germline V gene lookup returns CDR1 MNHEY and CDR2 SVGAGI. The CDR3 has 14 residues. Here the CDR3 reads CASSSEARNEKLFF. The CDR3 DNA is TGTGCCAGCAGTTCCGAGGCACGAAATGAAAAACTGTTTTTT.

This clone was detected only once. The chain carries TRBV30 and TRBJ1-4; unclear D gene. This CDR3 spans 13 amino acids. Trimming left V 3 bases short and J 5 bases short, with 10 bases between. Looked up from germline, CDR1 is GTSNPN and CDR2 is SVGIG (reference sequence). The CDR3 loop reads CAWRLSWNEKLFF. DNA for the CDR3: TGTGCCTGGAGGCTATCTTGGAATGAAAAACTGTTTTTT.

The table lists this clone with a few counts. The V call is TRBV11-2, the J call TRBJ2-1, with D perhaps matching TRBD2 (7 bases). Trimming left V 1 base short and J 12 bases short, with 16 bases between. The length of the CDR3 is 14 residues. Germline assignment: CDR1 SGHAT and CDR2 FQNNGV. CDR3 in amino acids: CASSLVGGGGGQFF. For the CDR3, the DNA is TGTGCCAGCAGCTTAGTGGGAGGGGGGGGTGGGCAGTTCTTC.

V and J are TRBV2 and TRBJ1-2; 7 nucleotides agree with TRBD1. V was pared by 2 bases and J by 5 bases, with 17 bases of the junction left unmatched. This CDR3 is built from 18 residues. Germline-derived CDR1 and CDR2 are SNHLY and FYNNEI. CDR3 residues: CASSEREGGDRTGYGYTF. The CDR3, as DNA: TGTGCCAGCAGTGAACGTGAAGGGGGCGATCGTACGGGATATGGCTACACCTTC.

The rearrangement links TRBV30 to TRBJ1-3; 8 bases fit TRBD1. The tail of the sequence fits TRBJ2-2 better, so the J call may be wrong. CDR3 length: 15 amino acids. Germline lookup yields CDR1 GTSNPN and CDR2 SVGIG (reference sequence). CDR3 sequence: CAWSAGGSNTGELFF. DNA for the CDR3: TGTGCCTGGAGCGCAGGGGGCTCTAACACCGGGGAGCTGTTTTTT.

The chain combines TRBV5-4 with TRBJ2-6; tentative D call: TRBD1 (6 bases). This CDR3 has 15 amino acids. Germline loops: CDR1 SGHNT, CDR2 YYREEE (reference sequence). V gave up 5 bases and J gave up 2 bases, with 11 bases separating them. CDR3 protein: CASRDQGTGANVLTF. DNA for the CDR3: TGTGCCAGCAGAGACCAGGGGACTGGGGCCAACGTCCTGACTTTC.